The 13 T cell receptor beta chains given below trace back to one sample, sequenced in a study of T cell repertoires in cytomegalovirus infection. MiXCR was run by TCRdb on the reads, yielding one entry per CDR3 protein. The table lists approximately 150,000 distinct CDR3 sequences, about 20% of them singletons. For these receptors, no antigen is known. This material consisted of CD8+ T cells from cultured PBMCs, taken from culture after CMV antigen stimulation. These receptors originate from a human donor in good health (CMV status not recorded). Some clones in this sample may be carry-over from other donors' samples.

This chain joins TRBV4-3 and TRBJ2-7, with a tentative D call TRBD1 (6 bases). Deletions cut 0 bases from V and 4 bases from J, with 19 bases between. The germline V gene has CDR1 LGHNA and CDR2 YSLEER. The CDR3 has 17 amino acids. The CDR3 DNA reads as TGCGCCAGCAGCCAAGAAACAGGGTACGGTTTTGAGTACGAGCAGTACTTC. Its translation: CASSQETGYGFEYEQYF.

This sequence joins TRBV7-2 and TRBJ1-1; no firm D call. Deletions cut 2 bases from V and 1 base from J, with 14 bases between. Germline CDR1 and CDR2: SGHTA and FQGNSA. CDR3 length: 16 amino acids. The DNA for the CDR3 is TGTGCCAGCAGCTTAAATCGGGCTTCACCGAACACTGAAGCTTTCTTT. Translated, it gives CASSLNRASPNTEAFF.

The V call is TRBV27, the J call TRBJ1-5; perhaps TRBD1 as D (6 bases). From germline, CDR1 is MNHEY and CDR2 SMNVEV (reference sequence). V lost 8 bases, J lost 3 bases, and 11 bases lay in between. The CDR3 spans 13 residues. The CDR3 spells CASRRGNNQPQHF. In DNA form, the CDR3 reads TGTGCCAGCCGGAGGGGGAACAATCAGCCCCAGCATTTT.

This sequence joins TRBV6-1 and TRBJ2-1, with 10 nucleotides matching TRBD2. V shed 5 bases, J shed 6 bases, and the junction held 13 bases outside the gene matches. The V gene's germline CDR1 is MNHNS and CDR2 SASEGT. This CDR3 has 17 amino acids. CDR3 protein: CASSFLLHERGGNEQFF. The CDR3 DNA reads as TGTGCCAGCAGTTTTTTATTACACGAGCGGGGGGGCAATGAGCAGTTCTTC.

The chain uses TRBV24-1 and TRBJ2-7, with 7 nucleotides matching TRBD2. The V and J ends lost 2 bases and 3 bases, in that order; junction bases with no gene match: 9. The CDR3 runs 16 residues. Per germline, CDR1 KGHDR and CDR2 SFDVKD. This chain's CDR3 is CATSDSLASGLYEQYF. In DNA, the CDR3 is TGTGCCACCAGTGATTCCCTGGCTAGCGGTCTCTACGAGCAGTACTTC.

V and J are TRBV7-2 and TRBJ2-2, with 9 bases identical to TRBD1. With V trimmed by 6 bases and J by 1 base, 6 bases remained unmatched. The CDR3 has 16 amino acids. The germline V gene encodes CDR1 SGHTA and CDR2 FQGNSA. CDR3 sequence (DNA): TGTGCCAGCAGAGTAACAGGGGGCATGAACACCGGGGAGCTGTTTTTT. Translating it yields CASRVTGGMNTGELFF.

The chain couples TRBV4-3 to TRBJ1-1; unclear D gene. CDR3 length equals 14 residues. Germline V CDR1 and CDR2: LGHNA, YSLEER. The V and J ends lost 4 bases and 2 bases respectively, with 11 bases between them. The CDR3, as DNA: TGCGCCAGCAGCCTCAGCCGGGGAAACACTGAAGCTTTCTTT. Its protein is CASSLSRGNTEAFF.

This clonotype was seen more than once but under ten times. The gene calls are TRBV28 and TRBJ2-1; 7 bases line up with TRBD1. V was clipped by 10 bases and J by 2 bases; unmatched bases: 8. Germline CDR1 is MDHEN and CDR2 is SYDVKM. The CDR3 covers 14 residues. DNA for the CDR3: TGTGCCATCTCGGACAGGTTTACCTACAATGAGCAGTTCTTC. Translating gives CAISDRFTYNEQFF.

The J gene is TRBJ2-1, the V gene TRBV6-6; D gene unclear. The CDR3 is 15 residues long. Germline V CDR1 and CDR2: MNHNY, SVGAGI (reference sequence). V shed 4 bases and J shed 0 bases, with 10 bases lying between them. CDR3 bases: TGTGCCAGCAGTTCCAAGAGAAGCTCCTACAATGAGCAGTTCTTC. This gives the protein CASSSKRSSYNEQFF.

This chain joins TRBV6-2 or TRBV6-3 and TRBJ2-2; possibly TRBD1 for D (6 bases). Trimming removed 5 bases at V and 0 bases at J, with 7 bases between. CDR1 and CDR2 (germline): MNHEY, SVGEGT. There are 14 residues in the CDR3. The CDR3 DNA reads TGTGCCAGCAGTCCAGGGGCGAACACCGGGGAGCTGTTTTTT. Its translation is CASSPGANTGELFF.

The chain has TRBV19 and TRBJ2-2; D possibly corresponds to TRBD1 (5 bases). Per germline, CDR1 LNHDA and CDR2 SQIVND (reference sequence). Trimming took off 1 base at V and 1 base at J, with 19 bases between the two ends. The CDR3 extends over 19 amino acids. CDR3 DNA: TGTGCCAGTAGTATAGGAGCGTCAGGGCCAGGGAAGAACACCGGGGAGCTGTTTTTT. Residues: CASSIGASGPGKNTGELFF.

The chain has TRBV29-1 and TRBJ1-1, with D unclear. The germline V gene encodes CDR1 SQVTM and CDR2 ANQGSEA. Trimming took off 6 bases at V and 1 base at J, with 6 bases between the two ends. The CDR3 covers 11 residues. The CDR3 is CSVLENTEAFF. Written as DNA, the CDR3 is TGCAGCGTCTTAGAGAACACTGAAGCTTTCTTT. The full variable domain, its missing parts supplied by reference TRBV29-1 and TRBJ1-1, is SAVISQKPSRDICQRGTSLTIQCQVDSQVTMMFWYRQQPGQSLTLIATANQGSEATYESGFVIDKFPISRPNLTFSTLTVSNMSPEDSSIYLCSVLENTEAFFGQGTRLTVV.

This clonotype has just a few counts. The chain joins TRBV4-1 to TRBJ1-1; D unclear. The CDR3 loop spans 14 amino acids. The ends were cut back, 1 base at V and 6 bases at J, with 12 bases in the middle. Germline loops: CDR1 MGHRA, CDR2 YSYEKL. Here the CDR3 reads CASSQVRGRAEAFF. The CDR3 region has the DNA TGCGCCAGCAGCCAAGTTCGTGGAAGGGCTGAAGCTTTCTTT.